The next 5 T cell receptor beta chains were all read from a single sample in a study of CD8 T cells in ankylosing spondylitis. TCRdb redid the calling of the 5' RACE reads with MiXCR, one entry per CDR3 protein. The sample carries 300,000 to 350,000 distinct CDR3 sequences, around a tenth recorded once. Sequenced sample: blood, either unsorted or a sorted T cell fraction (not recorded which). All receptors come from a female donor with ankylosing spondylitis or in good health (not recorded which).

This clonotype has a handful of counts. The chain joins TRBV20-1 to TRBJ2-1; tentative D call: TRBD2 (6 bases). CDR1 is DFQATT, CDR2 SNEGSKA, per germline (reference sequence). This CDR3 comprises 15 residues. Trimming removed 2 bases from V and 2 bases from J, with 13 bases in between. The CDR3 DNA reads as TGCAGTGCTAGATTTCTAGCGAAGGCCTACAATGAGCAGTTCTTC. Translated, it gives CSARFLAKAYNEQFF.

In this sample, this clonotype turned up many times. The rearrangement links TRBV5-1 to TRBJ2-5; TRBD1 is a possible D gene (6 bases). V gave up 0 bases and J gave up 3 bases, with 6 bases separating them. The CDR3 contains 13 residues. The germline V gene has CDR1 SGHRS and CDR2 YFSETQ. The CDR3 sequence: CASSLGTEETQYF. In nucleotides, the CDR3 is TGCGCCAGCAGCTTGGGGACAGAAGAGACCCAGTACTTC.

This clonotype was observed a few times. The chain joins TRBV28 to TRBJ2-7; a possible D gene is TRBD2 (5 bases). CDR1 is MDHEN, CDR2 SYDVKM, per germline. CDR3 size: 14 residues. The ends were cut back, 7 bases at V and 0 bases at J, with 13 bases in the middle. The CDR3 loop is CASTSPGSSYEQYF. CDR3 nucleotide sequence: TGTGCCAGCACTTCGCCGGGGAGCTCCTACGAGCAGTACTTC. The variable domain in full, with the rest retrieved from reference TRBV28 and TRBJ2-7, is DVKVTQSSRYLVKRTGEKVFLECVQDMDHENMFWYRQDPGLGLRLIYFSYDVKMKEKGDIPEGYSVSREKKERFSLILESASTNQTSMYLCASTSPGSSYEQYFGPGTRLTVT.

The V and J genes are TRBV6-2 or TRBV6-3 and TRBJ1-5; 7 positions agree with TRBD1. The CDR3 extends over 15 amino acids. The V and J ends lost 5 bases and 6 bases, in that order; junction bases with no gene match: 10. The germline CDR1 and CDR2 sequences are MNHEY and SVGEGT. The CDR3 sequence: CASSRDSSNRQPQHF. CDR3 DNA sequence: TGTGCCAGCAGTCGGGACAGTTCTAACCGTCAGCCCCAGCATTTT.

This clonotype was picked up a small number of times. This chain joins TRBV5-1 and TRBJ1-1; the D gene is possibly TRBD1 (5 bases). This CDR3 comprises 12 residues. Germline V lookup: CDR1 SGHRS, CDR2 YFSETQ. V was shortened by 4 bases and J by 7 bases, with 11 bases between the two germline ends. The CDR3 DNA sequence: TGCGCCAGCAGCCTGGGGGACCGTGAAGCTTTCTTT. Residues: CASSLGDREAFF.